This is a list of T cell receptor beta chains from one sample in a study of T cells in localized non-small cell lung cancer. TCRdb's copy holds only in-frame clones and misses some; the assay was immunoSEQ multiplex PCR. The sample holds nearly 40,000 clones; approximately 86% are singletons and the top ten take approximately 3.4%. The sequenced sample was peripheral blood, obtained before any cancer treatment. The receptors were gathered from a man aged 18 to 55 with stage I lung adenocarcinoma. Each CDR3 is given with its conserved first and last residue. The D gene is left open where the match is weak. Rows may omit the clone size; those that give it use once, few, many or a size class.

V gene	J gene	clone size	D gene	CDR3 DNA	CDR3 protein
TRBV13	TRBJ1-2	NA	NA	TGTGCCAGCAGCGCTAAAGGGGAGAGGGGCTACACCTTC	CASSAKGERGYTF
TRBV7-8	TRBJ1-6	NA	NA	TGTGCCAGCAGCTTAGTAGGACAAACGAGCTCCTATAATTCACCCCTCCACTTT	CASSLVGQTSSYNSPLHF
TRBV9	TRBJ2-5	NA	NA	TGTGCCAGCAGCGCCCAGGGACGTGTCCAAGAGACCCAGTACTTC	CASSAQGRVQETQYF
TRBV19	TRBJ1-2	NA	NA	TGTGCCAGTAGACCGACAGACATCTATGGCTACACCTTC	CASRPTDIYGYTF
TRBV7-2	TRBJ2-3	NA	NA	TGTGCCAGCAGCACGCAGCGGAGCCCCACAGATACGCAGTATTTT	CASSTQRSPTDTQYF
TRBV27	TRBJ2-7	NA	NA	TGTGCCAGCAGTTTTAGGCCTGAGAGCTCCTACGAGCAGTACTTC	CASSFRPESSYEQYF
TRBV7-2	TRBJ2-1	once	TRBD1	TGTGCCAGCAGCTACGAGGGACAGCCATACAATGAGCAGTTCTTC	CASSYEGQPYNEQFF
TRBV28	TRBJ1-1	NA	TRBD1	TGTGCCAGCAGTTCAGGACAGGGACTGAACACTGAAGCTTTCTTT	CASSSGQGLNTEAFF
TRBV4-2	TRBJ1-5	NA	NA	TGTGCCAGCAGCCAAGAAGAGGCAGACTCGGGGAGCAATCAGCCCCAGCATTTT	CASSQEEADSGSNQPQHF
TRBV7-3	TRBJ2-1	NA	TRBD1	TGTGCCAGCAGCTTAAGGCCAGGGGGCCATGAGCAGTTCTTC	CASSLRPGGHEQFF
TRBV28	TRBJ1-3	NA	TRBD1	TGTGCCAGCACGTCCCCAGGGGGCGCAAATGGAAACACCATATATTTT	CASTSPGGANGNTIYF
TRBV2	TRBJ2-1	NA	TRBD2	TGTGCCAGCAGCCGGACTAGCGGGGGGGCCAATGAGCAGTTCTTC	CASSRTSGGANEQFF
TRBV2	TRBJ2-7	NA	NA	TGTGCCAGCACGCCGGGTAGGGGCGAGCAGTACTTC	CASTPGRGEQYF
TRBV7-2	TRBJ2-7	NA	TRBD2	TGTGCCAGCAGCTTTTCTAGCGGGGGGAAGGCCGAGCAGTACTTC	CASSFSSGGKAEQYF
TRBV5-5	TRBJ1-3	NA	TRBD1	TGTGCCAGCAGACTGGACAGGGGCTCTGGAAACACCATATATTTT	CASRLDRGSGNTIYF
TRBV25-1	TRBJ2-3	NA	TRBD1	TGTGCCAGCAGAGCTGACAGGGGTGGCACAGATACGCAGTATTTT	CASRADRGGTDTQYF
TRBV4-1	TRBJ1-4	NA	NA	TGCGCCAGCAGCCTCACCCGTTTAACGGATAATGAAAAACTGTTTTTT	CASSLTRLTDNEKLFF
TRBV7-9	TRBJ2-7	once	NA	TGTGCCAGCAGCTTAGAAAGGGGGAACGAGCAGTACTTC	CASSLERGNEQYF
TRBV9	TRBJ1-3	NA	NA	TGTGCCAGCAGCGTAGCCGGAGCGGTCTCTGGAAACACCATATATTTT	CASSVAGAVSGNTIYF
TRBV7-2	TRBJ2-3	few	TRBD2	TGTGCCAGCAGCCTAACCGGGACTATAACGGATACGCAGTATTTT	CASSLTGTITDTQYF
TRBV6-6	TRBJ1-1	NA	NA	TGTGCCAGCAGCGTTGCAGAGAACACTGAAGCTTTCTTT	CASSVAENTEAFF
TRBV6-5	TRBJ1-2	once	NA	TGTGCCAGCAGTTCGGAGGCAGGGGTCTATGGCTACACCTTC	CASSSEAGVYGYTF
TRBV7-2	TRBJ1-1	NA	NA	TGTGCCAGCAGCACGGGACACCTGAACACTGAAGCTTTCTTT	CASSTGHLNTEAFF
TRBV5-1	TRBJ1-5	NA	NA	TGCGCCAGCAGCCTTGGGGGCCAGCCCAATCAGCCCCAGCATTTT	CASSLGGQPNQPQHF
TRBV7-2	TRBJ1-5	NA	TRBD1	TGTGCCAGCAGCTTAGGGGCTCCAGGGGGTCAGCCCCAGCATTTT	CASSLGAPGGQPQHF
TRBV11-2	TRBJ2-5	NA	TRBD2	TGTGCCAGCAGCCCCGGACTAGCGGGGGGTTGGGAGACCCAGTACTTC	CASSPGLAGGWETQYF
TRBV7-2	TRBJ1-2	NA	NA	TGTGCCAGCAGCCCCCCCAGTCGGGGCAGCTATGGCTACACCTTC	CASSPPSRGSYGYTF
TRBV19	TRBJ1-1	NA	NA	TGTGCCAGTAGTACGGCAGGACGCATGAACACTGAAGCTTTCTTT	CASSTAGRMNTEAFF
TRBV4-3	TRBJ2-3	NA	NA	TGCGCCAGCAGCCAGCTACGGGGGCTGATGGCAGATACGCAGTATTTT	CASSQLRGLMADTQYF
TRBV4-3	TRBJ1-1	NA	TRBD1	TGCGCCAGCAGCCAAGATTTGCAGGGGGCCTTGGAAGCTTTCTTT	CASSQDLQGALEAFF
TRBV6-4	TRBJ2-4	NA	TRBD2	TGTGCCAGCAGCGCTAGCGGCTCAAACATTCAGTACTTC	CASSASGSNIQYF
TRBV27	TRBJ2-7	NA	NA	TGTGCCAGCAGGATCAACAAGGGAAGGGCCTACGAGCAGTACTTC	CASRINKGRAYEQYF
TRBV5-5	TRBJ1-1	NA	NA	TGTGCCAGCAGCTTGGCTGATTCTAGTGAAGCTTTCTTT	CASSLADSSEAFF
TRBV7-2	TRBJ1-2	NA	NA	TGTGCCAGCAGCTTAAACCCCCCAGAAAACTATGGCTACACCTTC	CASSLNPPENYGYTF
TRBV28	TRBJ1-3	NA	NA	TGTGCCAGCAGTTTCACAGCAAACACCATATATTTT	CASSFTANTIYF
TRBV14	TRBJ2-7	NA	TRBD1	TGTGCCAGCAGCCTCCCGGGACAGGGGACCATCTCCTACGAGCAGTACTTC	CASSLPGQGTISYEQYF
TRBV19	TRBJ2-3	NA	NA	TGTGCCAGTAGTAACCGGGGCCCAGATACGCAGTATTTT	CASSNRGPDTQYF
TRBV7-9	TRBJ2-3	NA	TRBD2	TGTGCCAGCAGCTTTTTTGGGGGGGACTGGAAGTTCACAGATACGCAGTATTTT	CASSFFGGDWKFTDTQYF
TRBV5-4	TRBJ2-5	NA	TRBD1	TGTGCCAGCAGCCGGGACAGGCGAGAGACCCAGTACTTC	CASSRDRRETQYF
TRBV6-6	TRBJ1-1	NA	NA	TGTGCCAGCAGTCGTCGCCCCCTTCCTGAAGCTTTCTTT	CASSRRPLPEAFF
TRBV28	TRBJ1-1	NA	NA	TGTGCCAGCAGTTTCGGGGTAACGTTGAACACTGAAGCTTTCTTT	CASSFGVTLNTEAFF
TRBV14	TRBJ1-4	NA	NA	TGTGCCAGCAGCCAAGGGTACGGACGTAATGAAAAACTGTTTTTT	CASSQGYGRNEKLFF